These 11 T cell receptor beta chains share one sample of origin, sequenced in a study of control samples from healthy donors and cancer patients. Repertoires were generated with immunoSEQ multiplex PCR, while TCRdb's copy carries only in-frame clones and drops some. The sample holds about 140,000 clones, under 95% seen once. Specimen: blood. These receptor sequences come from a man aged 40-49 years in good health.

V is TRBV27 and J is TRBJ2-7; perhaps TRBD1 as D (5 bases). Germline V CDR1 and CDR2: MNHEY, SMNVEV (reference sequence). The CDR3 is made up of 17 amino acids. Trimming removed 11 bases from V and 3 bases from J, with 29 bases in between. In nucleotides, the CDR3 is TGTGCCCGTTCCCGAGAGGTAAGGACACAACCCCTCTACGAGCAGTACTTC. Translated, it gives CARSREVRTQPLYEQYF.

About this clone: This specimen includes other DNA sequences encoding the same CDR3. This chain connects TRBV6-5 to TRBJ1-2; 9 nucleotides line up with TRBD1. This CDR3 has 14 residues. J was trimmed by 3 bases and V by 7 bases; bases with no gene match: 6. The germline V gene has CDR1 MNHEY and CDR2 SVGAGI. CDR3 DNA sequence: TGTGCCAGCACCAAACAGGGGGCTGACTATGGCTACACCTTC. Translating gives CASTKQGADYGYTF.

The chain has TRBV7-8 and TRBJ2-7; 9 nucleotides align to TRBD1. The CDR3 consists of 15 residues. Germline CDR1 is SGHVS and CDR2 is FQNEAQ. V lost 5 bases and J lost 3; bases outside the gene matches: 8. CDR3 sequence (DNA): TGTGCCAGCAGCGAAAACAGGGGGCGTCTCTACGAGCAGTACTTC. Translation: CASSENRGRLYEQYF.

CDR3 sequence: CASSQALGRQHGYTF. CDR3 sequence (DNA): TGTGCCAGCAGCCAAGCCCTTGGGCGTCAACATGGCTACACCTTC. V and J are TRBV3-1 (or the pseudogene TRBV3-2) and TRBJ1-2; D gene unclear. V lost 1 base, J lost 6 bases, and 15 bases lay in between. The V gene's germline CDR1 is LGHDT and CDR2 YNNKEL (reference sequence). CDR3 size: 15 residues.

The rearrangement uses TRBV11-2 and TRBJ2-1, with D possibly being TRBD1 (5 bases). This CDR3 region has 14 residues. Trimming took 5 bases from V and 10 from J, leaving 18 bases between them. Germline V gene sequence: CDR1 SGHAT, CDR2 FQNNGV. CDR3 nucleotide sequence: TGTGCCAGCAGCAGGGTGCTAGGGGCTCGGGAGCAGTTCTTC. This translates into CASSRVLGAREQFF.

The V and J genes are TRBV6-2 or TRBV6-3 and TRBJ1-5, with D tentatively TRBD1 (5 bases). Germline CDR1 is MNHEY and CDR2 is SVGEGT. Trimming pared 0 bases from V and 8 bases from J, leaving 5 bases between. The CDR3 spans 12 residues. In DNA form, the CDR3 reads TGTGCCAGCAGTTACTCGGGGGAGCCCCAGCATTTT. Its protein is CASSYSGEPQHF.

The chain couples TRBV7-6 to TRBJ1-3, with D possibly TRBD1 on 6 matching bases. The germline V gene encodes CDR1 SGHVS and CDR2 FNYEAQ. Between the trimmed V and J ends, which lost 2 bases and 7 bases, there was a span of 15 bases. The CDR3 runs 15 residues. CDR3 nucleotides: TGTGCCAGCAGCTTAAAAGGGGCCCAGGGGAACACCATATATTTT. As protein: CASSLKGAQGNTIYF.

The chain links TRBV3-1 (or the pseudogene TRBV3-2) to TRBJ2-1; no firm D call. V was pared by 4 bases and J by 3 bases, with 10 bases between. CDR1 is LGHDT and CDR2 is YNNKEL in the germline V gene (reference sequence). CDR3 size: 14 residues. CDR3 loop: CASSPETNYNEQFF. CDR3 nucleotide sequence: TGTGCCAGCAGCCCGGAGACAAACTACAATGAGCAGTTCTTC.

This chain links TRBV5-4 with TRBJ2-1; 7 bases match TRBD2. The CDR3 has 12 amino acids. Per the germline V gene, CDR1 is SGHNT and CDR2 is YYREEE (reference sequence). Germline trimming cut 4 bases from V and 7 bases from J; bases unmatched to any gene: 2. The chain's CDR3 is CASSQGLNEQFF. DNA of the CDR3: TGTGCCAGCAGCCAGGGACTAAATGAGCAGTTCTTC.

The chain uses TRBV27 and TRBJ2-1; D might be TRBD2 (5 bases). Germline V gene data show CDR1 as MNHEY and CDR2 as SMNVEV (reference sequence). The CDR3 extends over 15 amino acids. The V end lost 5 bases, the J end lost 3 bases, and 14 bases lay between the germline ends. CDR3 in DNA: TGTGCCAGCAGTCCCCTCGAGCGGCACTACAATGAGCAGTTCTTC. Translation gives CASSPLERHYNEQFF.

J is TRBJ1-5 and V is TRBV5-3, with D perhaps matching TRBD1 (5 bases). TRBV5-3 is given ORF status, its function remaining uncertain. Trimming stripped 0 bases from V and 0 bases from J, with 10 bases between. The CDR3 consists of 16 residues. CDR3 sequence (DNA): TGTGCCAGAAGCTTGGTCAGGACAAATAGCAATCAGCCCCAGCATTTT. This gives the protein CARSLVRTNSNQPQHF.